This entry concerns a single T cell receptor (beta chain). Triplicate sorts of 300,000 cells per CD8+ subset. The study made its TRB cDNA libraries by 5' RACE, adding UMI labels. TCRdb reworked the 5' RACE reads into one entry per CDR3 protein, no DNA. Across fewer than 95,000 distinct CDR3 sequences, the top ten clones capture 0.95% to 1.4% of the sample. The entry originates in a study of CXCR3-negative and CXCR3-positive naive CD8 T cells. Germline V gives CDR1 DFQATT, CDR2 SNEGSKA (reference sequence). This CDR3 contains 12 residues. The gene calls are TRBV20-1 and TRBJ2-7. The receptor comes from a human donor in good health. Some clones in this sample may be carry-over from other donors' samples. The sample consisted of naive CXCR3- CD8+ T cells from blood. The subset denotes: CD45RO-CCR7+CD27+CD95- naive CD8+ T cells lacking CXCR3 (TNR3-). This CDR3 reads CSALGLLYEQYF.